The 27 T cell receptor beta chains presented below share a single source sample, sequenced in a study of T cells in Graves' hyperthyroidism and ophthalmopathy. The source material, RNA transcripts, was used to amplify TCR beta CDR3 regions. An initial round of RT-PCR targeting the TCR CDR3 relied on the HTBI primer set. One entry per CDR3 protein, called by TCRdb with MiXCR from the multiplex PCR reads. Altogether 550,000 to 700,000 distinct CDR3 sequences are present, roughly 15% being singletons, with the ten largest covering around 4%. Sample: blood. The receptors were gathered from a woman in her 40s with Graves' ophthalmopathy.

There are many counts of this clonotype. The chain couples TRBV2 to TRBJ1-5, with unresolved D. The length of the CDR3 is 16 residues. Per germline, CDR1 SNHLY and CDR2 FYNNEI. Trimming removed 6 bases at V and 1 base at J, with 16 bases between. CDR3 sequence: CASSRDSGMSNQPQHF. The CDR3 nucleotides are TGTGCCAGCAGCCGAGATTCCGGGATGAGCAATCAGCCCCAGCATTTT.

This clonotype was counted many times. The rearrangement links TRBV20-1 to TRBJ2-4; tentatively, D is TRBD2 (7 bases). V was trimmed by 7 bases and J by 8 bases, leaving 18 bases between them. This CDR3 has 13 amino acids. The germline gives CDR1 DFQATT, CDR2 SNEGSKA (reference sequence). The CDR3, as DNA: TGCAGTGTCCGGGGGGCCTTTGGGGACATTCAGTACTTC. Its translation is CSVRGAFGDIQYF.

In this sample, this clonotype turned up many times. The J gene is TRBJ2-7, the V gene TRBV11-2; the match to TRBD2 covers 11 bases. The CDR3 covers 15 residues. The V and J ends lost 4 bases and 3 bases, in that order; junction bases with no gene match: 5. CDR1 is SGHAT and CDR2 is FQNNGV in the germline V gene. Here the CDR3 reads CASSSRLAGNYEQYF. Written as DNA, the CDR3 is TGTGCCAGCAGCTCCCGACTAGCGGGAAACTACGAGCAGTACTTC.

This clonotype was recorded at least ten times. The chain employs TRBV6-5 and TRBJ1-1; possibly TRBD1 for D (5 bases). The V and J ends lost 2 bases and 10 bases respectively, with 11 bases between them. Germline loops: CDR1 MNHEY, CDR2 SVGAGI. The CDR3 extends over 12 amino acids. The CDR3 DNA follows: TGTGCCAGCAGTTACGGGGGGGAAGGAGCTTTCTTT. The encoded protein is CASSYGGEGAFF.

In its sample, this clonotype was seen many times. The chain is built from TRBV6-5 and TRBJ2-5, with D tentatively TRBD2 (7 bases). The V and J ends lost 2 bases and 5 bases respectively, with 15 bases between them. Germline CDR1 MNHEY, CDR2 SVGAGI. This CDR3 region has 15 residues. The CDR3 region has the DNA TGTGCCAGCAGTTACGGGGGGGCTGGGTATGAGACCCAGTACTTC. Its translation: CASSYGGAGYETQYF.

In its sample, this clonotype was seen many times. The chain recombines TRBV24-1 with TRBJ2-2, with D perhaps TRBD1 (9 bases). Germline V lookup: CDR1 KGHDR, CDR2 SFDVKD. The V end was cut by 4 bases, the J end by 3 bases, with 23 bases between. This CDR3 has 19 amino acids. The DNA for the CDR3 is TGTGCCACCAGTGACCTCCCGGGACAGGGACTAGGCTACACCGGGGAGCTGTTTTTT. As protein: CATSDLPGQGLGYTGELFF.

This clonotype was seen more than once but under ten times. The rearrangement joins TRBV20-1 to TRBJ2-5, with 8 bases fitting TRBD2. Unmatched junction bases numbered 5, after V lost 5 bases and J lost 3 bases. Germline loops: CDR1 DFQATT, CDR2 SNEGSKA (reference sequence). The CDR3 has 13 residues. The CDR3 loop reads CSARGLAEETQYF. Written as DNA, the CDR3 is TGCAGTGCTCGCGGACTAGCAGAAGAGACCCAGTACTTC.

This clonotype was seen ten or more times. This rearrangement joins TRBV20-1 to TRBJ2-7, with 11 positions matching TRBD1. There are 14 residues in the CDR3. Germline V lookup: CDR1 DFQATT, CDR2 SNEGSKA (reference sequence). Trimming at V came to 0 bases and at J to 6 bases, leaving 4 bases not matched to a gene. The CDR3 DNA follows: TGCAGTGCTAGAGACCTTGGACAGGGGGCCGAGCAGTACTTC. Translating gives CSARDLGQGAEQYF.

The rearrangement joins TRBV28 to TRBJ1-1; D not certain. V was cut by 1 base and J by 1 base, with 10 bases left in between. Germline values: CDR1 MDHEN, CDR2 SYDVKM. CDR3 length: 15 amino acids. The CDR3 reads CASSLLSHSNTEAFF. CDR3 nucleotide sequence: TGTGCCAGCAGTTTATTGTCCCATTCGAACACTGAAGCTTTCTTT.

This clonotype was detected ten times or more. The genes are TRBV27 and TRBJ2-7; D ambiguous. The V end was cut by 6 bases, the J end by 1 base, with 16 bases between. The CDR3 sequence is 15 residues long. CDR1 MNHEY and CDR2 SMNVEV come from the germline V gene (reference sequence). The CDR3 nucleotides are TGTGCCAGCAGAGCCCCCGAGACGGCGTCCTACGAGCAGTACTTC. Translation: CASRAPETASYEQYF.

The chain employs TRBV9 and TRBJ2-2; D may correspond to TRBD1 or TRBD2 (5 bases each). This CDR3 spans 15 amino acids. The germline gives CDR1 SGDLS, CDR2 YYNGEE. V lost 2 bases to trimming and J lost 6 bases, with 14 bases between them. This CDR3 is CASSVSTEGSGELFF. Here the CDR3 DNA reads TGTGCCAGCAGCGTCTCCACTGAGGGGTCCGGGGAGCTGTTTTTT. The variable domain in full, with the rest retrieved from reference TRBV9 and TRBJ2-2, is DSGVTQTPKHLITATGQRVTLRCSPRSGDLSVYWYQQSLDQGLQFLIQYYNGEERAKGNILERFSAQQFPDLHSELNLSSLELGDSALYFCASSVSTEGSGELFFGEGSRLTVL.

In its sample, this clonotype was seen a few times. The chain carries TRBV7-2 and TRBJ1-2; D gene ambiguous. Germline-derived CDR1 and CDR2 are SGHTA and FQGNSA. The CDR3 has 12 residues. Between the trimmed V and J ends, which lost 5 bases and 7 bases, there was a span of 11 bases. The CDR3 spells CASSVGEGGYTF. CDR3 DNA sequence: TGTGCCAGCAGCGTCGGGGAGGGTGGCTACACCTTC. Using reference TRBV7-2 and TRBJ1-2 for the parts outside the CDR3, the full variable domain is GAGVSQSPSNKVTEKGKDVELRCDPISGHTALYWYRQSLGQGLEFLIYFQGNSAPDKSGLPSDRFSAERTGGSVSTLTIQRTQQEDSAVYLCASSVGEGGYTFGSGTRLTVV.

At least ten counts were recorded for this clonotype. CDR3 loop: CASGVGGNGELFF. In nucleotides, the CDR3 is TGTGCCAGCGGGGTAGGGGGCAACGGGGAGCTGTTTTTT. The rearrangement links TRBV6-5 to TRBJ2-2, with TRBD1 matching 7 bases. This CDR3 is 13 amino acids long. J gave up 7 bases and V 8 bases, and 7 bases lay outside the gene matches. The germline V gene encodes CDR1 MNHEY and CDR2 SVGAGI.

DNA for the CDR3: TGCGCCAGCAGCCAGGGCTTAGCGGGAGGCACCACCTACGAGCAGTACTTC. Translating gives CASSQGLAGGTTYEQYF. V gene TRBV4-1 combines with J gene TRBJ2-7, with TRBD2 matching 10 bases. The germline gives CDR1 MGHRA, CDR2 YSYEKL. The CDR3 runs to 17 residues. With V trimmed by 3 bases and J by 2 bases, 10 bases remained unmatched.

The chain recombines TRBV3-1 with TRBJ1-2; 8 bases are shared with TRBD1. Per the germline V gene, CDR1 is LGHDT and CDR2 is YNNKEL (reference sequence). The J segment lost 11 bases and the V segment lost 6 bases, leaving 5 bases of the junction unmatched. The CDR3 contains 11 residues. CDR3 region: CASRQGGGYTF. The CDR3 DNA reads TGTGCCAGCAGACAGGGGGGGGGGTACACCTTC.

This clonotype was picked up a small number of times. This chain joins TRBV18 and TRBJ2-7; D remains unclear. V was trimmed by 3 bases and J by 4 bases, leaving 13 bases between them. CDR3 length equals 14 residues. Germline CDR1 is KGHSH and CDR2 is LQKENI. CDR3 nucleotides: TGTGCCAGCTCACCGGCCGGGCTTATTTACGAGCAGTACTTC. This encodes CASSPAGLIYEQYF.

This clonotype was recorded many times. This sequence may be a read error, since a much larger clone differs from it by one base. This chain connects TRBV6-2 or TRBV6-3 to TRBJ2-6; TRBD1 might be the D (5 bases). The CDR3 length is 15 residues. CDR1 is MNHEY, CDR2 SVGEGT, per germline. CDR3 DNA: TGTGCCAGCAGTTACTCGAACTCTGGGGCCAACGCCCTGACTTTC. This translates into CASSYSNSGANALTF.

This clonotype showed up just once. The rearrangement joins TRBV6-1 to TRBJ1-2; D possibly corresponds to TRBD1 (6 bases). Germline CDR1 is MNHNS and CDR2 is SASEGT. This CDR3 has 14 residues. Trimming removed 4 bases at V and 4 bases at J, with 13 bases between. The CDR3 DNA reads TGTGCCAGCAGTGTAGGGGACATCGGCTATGGCTACACCTTC. This sequence encodes CASSVGDIGYGYTF.

This clonotype was detected ten times or more. The chain combines TRBV6-2 or TRBV6-3 with TRBJ2-5; D uncertain. This CDR3 comprises 11 residues. Trimming took off 7 bases at V and 2 bases at J, with 5 bases between the two ends. The germline V gene has CDR1 MNHEY and CDR2 SVGEGT. The DNA for the CDR3 is TGTGCCAGCATGAAGCAAGAGACCCAGTACTTC. It codes for CASMKQETQYF.

The chain recombines TRBV30 with TRBJ1-2, with a possible D match to TRBD1 (6 bases). The germline CDR1 and CDR2 sequences are GTSNPN and SVGIG (reference sequence). The germline V and J ends were trimmed by 4 bases and 4 bases, with 13 bases remaining between them. This CDR3 region has 13 residues. Written as DNA, the CDR3 is TGTGCCTGGAAAGGACAGCACCTCTATGGCTACACCTTC. Its protein product is CAWKGQHLYGYTF.

This clonotype was recorded at least ten times. V usage is TRBV2 and J usage is TRBJ2-5, with TRBD1 matching 7 bases. Trimming took 7 bases from V and 5 from J; bases not matched to a gene: 10. The CDR3 is 14 residues long. Germline CDR1 reads SNHLY; CDR2 reads FYNNEI. In DNA form, the CDR3 reads TGTGCCAGCACCGTCAGACGAGGGGGCGAGACCCAGTACTTC. It codes for CASTVRRGGETQYF.

This clonotype was observed a few times. The chain employs TRBV30 and TRBJ1-3; D might be TRBD1 (5 bases). V was cut by 0 bases and J by 0 bases, with 9 bases left in between. The germline gives CDR1 GTSNPN, CDR2 SVGIG (reference sequence). This CDR3 has 15 amino acids. The DNA of the CDR3 is TGTGCCTGGAGTGTGGGACTTTTCTCTGGAAACACCATATATTTT. It yields the protein CAWSVGLFSGNTIYF.

Many counts were recorded for this clonotype. The junction departs from the called germline gene at one end, perhaps through a read error. The chain recombines TRBV6-1 with TRBJ1-5; TRBD1 might be the D (6 bases). CDR1 is MNHNS, CDR2 SASEGT, per germline. The CDR3 runs 16 residues. CDR3 region: CPSSEWGGGGNQPQHF. The CDR3 nucleotides read TGTCCCAGCAGTGAATGGGGGGGGGGCGGCAATCAGCCCCAGCATTTT.

This clonotype was counted many times. V is TRBV6-2 or TRBV6-3 and J is TRBJ1-5; D not resolved. The CDR3 is 14 residues long. The V and J ends lost 2 bases and 7 bases respectively, with 12 bases between them. Germline CDR1 MNHEY, CDR2 SVGEGT. CDR3 loop: CASSYGGPAQPQHF. Written as DNA, the CDR3 is TGTGCCAGCAGTTACGGAGGCCCGGCCCAGCCCCAGCATTTT.

This clonotype was picked up many times. V gene TRBV12-3 or TRBV12-4 combines with J gene TRBJ2-7, with a weak D call TRBD2 (5 bases). Trimming left V 6 bases short and J 4 bases short, with 13 bases between. This CDR3 spans 13 amino acids. CDR3 in amino acids: CASSGGLGYEQYF. DNA of the CDR3: TGTGCCAGCAGCGGAGGACTGGGGTACGAGCAGTACTTC.

This clonotype showed up many times. This chain joins TRBV5-1 and TRBJ2-7; maybe TRBD1 (5 bases). V was clipped by 4 bases and J by 0 bases, with 14 bases between them. The CDR3 sequence is 15 residues long. CDR1 is SGHRS and CDR2 is YFSETQ in the germline V gene. The CDR3 is CASSPSQESSYEQYF. The CDR3 DNA reads TGCGCCAGCAGCCCCTCACAGGAGAGCTCCTACGAGCAGTACTTC.

The V call is TRBV20-1, the J call TRBJ1-3, with 10 bases lining up with TRBD1. With V trimmed by 0 bases and J by 2 bases, 4 bases remained unmatched. CDR1 and CDR2 (germline): DFQATT, SNEGSKA (reference sequence). This CDR3 is built from 16 residues. CDR3 sequence (DNA): TGCAGTGCTAGAGATCATGGACAGGGGGCTGGAAACACCATATATTTT. It translates to CSARDHGQGAGNTIYF.